This entry features one TCR beta chain sequence. Its matching antigen is unknown. Germline lookup yields CDR1 SGHTS and CDR2 YDEGEE. The V gene end was trimmed by 0 bases and the J gene end by 1 base; junction bases not matched to a gene: 12. The length of the CDR3 is 18 residues. The data belong to a study of T cell responses to AZD1222 COVID-19 vaccine. Data came from immunoSEQ multiplex PCR; TCRdb stores just in-frame clones and leaves some out. The sample comprises 95,000 to 150,000 clones, 75% to 90% of which are singletons, and 3.5% to 5% rests with the top ten. General study results and limits: Samples come after the peak T cell response, not at day 14. Clonal diversity was possibly underestimated, and the donors were mostly white British, with more females. Only five to seven AZD1222 recipients were seropositive at baseline. Variant regions that are unmutated are reportedly the target of nearly half of spike-specific TCRs.

The receptor was isolated from an adult who received the AZD1222 COVID-19 vaccine. The starting material was peripheral blood, obtained 28 days after the second AZD1222 dose. The chain employs TRBV5-8 and TRBJ1-2; 7 bases are shared with TRBD1. This chain's CDR3 is CASSLGPRDRPFNYGYTF. The CDR3 nucleotides read TGTGCCAGCAGCTTGGGCCCCCGGGACAGACCGTTTAACTATGGCTACACCTTC.